A selection of T cell receptor beta chains follows, all from one sample in a study of response to subunit inactivated influenza vaccine. MiXCR, applied by TCRdb to the RT-PCR reads, yields one record per CDR3 protein. The repertoire holds more than 400,000 distinct CDR3 sequences, with about 10% as singletons. The specimen was PBMCs from blood, collected roughly 48 days after vaccination. Receptor source: a middle-aged man who received an inactivated influenza vaccine. Both conserved end residues are part of each CDR3. The D gene is left open where the match is weak. Rows give clone size only sometimes, using once, few, many, or a class for an expanded clone.

abundance	d_gene	v_gene	j_gene	CDR3aa	CDR3nt
many	NA	TRBV24-1	TRBJ2-2	CATSDSWELFF	TGTGCCACCAGTGATTCCTGGGAGCTGTTTTTT
NA	NA	TRBV28	TRBJ1-5	CASSPGQVDNQPQHF	TGTGCCAGCAGTCCGGGACAAGTGGATAATCAGCCCCAGCATTTT
few	NA	TRBV18	TRBJ2-1	CASSPSWKLDEQFF	TGTGCCAGCTCACCTTCTTGGAAGTTGGACGAGCAGTTCTTC
NA	TRBD2	TRBV20-1	TRBJ2-1	CSARDHSRTSGVFNEQFF	TGCAGTGCTAGAGATCATTCCCGAACTAGCGGGGTCTTCAATGAGCAGTTCTTC
few	NA	TRBV20-1	TRBJ2-5	CSARVGTGAGF	NA
NA	NA	TRBV7-2	TRBJ2-7	CASSSDWSSYEQYF	TGTGCCAGCAGCTCCGACTGGAGCTCCTACGAGCAGTACTTC
NA	TRBD2	TRBV5-1	TRBJ2-3	CASSAGGETDTQYF	TGCGCCAGCAGCGCGGGAGGTGAAACAGATACGCAGTATTTT
NA	NA	TRBV20-1	TRBJ2-5	CSATGWGQETQYF	TGCAGTGCTACCGGGTGGGGCCAAGAGACCCAGTACTTC
NA	TRBD1	TRBV12-3/TRBV12-4	TRBJ2-1	CASRVQGASFF	TGTGCCAGCAGGGTACAGGGGGCGAGCTTCTTC
NA	TRBD2	TRBV2	TRBJ2-5	CASSRTGTSDIETQYF	TGTGCCAGCAGCAGAACCGGGACTAGCGATATTGAGACCCAGTACTTC